One TCR beta chain is described in this entry. The antigen is not known. CD45RO-negative cells were positively selected for CCR7, leaving out terminally differentiated effector memory CD45RA+ cells. This specimen comes from a study of shared clonotypes between healthy human individuals. Whole-study findings and limits: Generation of non-shared clonotypes was less probable than generation of clonotypes shared by all four donors. Estimated clonotype richness was generally higher in naive than memory subsets. With a few donors compared, about 5% of naive CD4 clonotypes were shared.

Libraries were prepared by immunoSEQ multiplex PCR; TCRdb keeps only in-frame clonotypes and omits some of them. The sample carries roughly 890,000 clones, roughly 92% recorded once. Germline V gene lookup returns CDR1 SGHVS and CDR2 FNYEAQ. The CDR3 consists of 18 residues. With V trimmed by 5 bases and J by 6 bases, 18 bases remained unmatched. Sequenced: naive CD8+ T cells sorted from blood. The sequence derives from a man aged 25-40 years in good health. V is TRBV7-6 and J is TRBJ2-7; 11 bases align to TRBD2. In nucleotides, the CDR3 is TGTGCCAGCAGCCCAGAACTAGCGGGAGAACTAGCCCCCCGCGAGCAGTACTTC. Residues: CASSPELAGELAPREQYF.